These 25 T cell receptor beta chains came from one sample sequenced in a study of T cell responses to AZD1222 COVID-19 vaccine. Clones were read by immunoSEQ multiplex PCR, and TCRdb kept only the in-frame ones, dropping some. The sample holds about 90,000 clones; 80% to 90% are singletons and the top ten take around 8%. The sequenced sample was peripheral blood, obtained on day 0 of AZD1222 vaccination. The receptors stem from an adult in good health.

The chain recombines TRBV7-2 with TRBJ2-7; D is ambiguous. CDR3 length equals 14 residues. Germline V CDR1 and CDR2: SGHTA, FQGNSA. Deletions cut 5 bases from V and 9 bases from J, with 20 bases between. CDR3 DNA: TGTGCCAGCAGCCTCGGCGGCGATTTGGTCGTGCAGTACTTC. Its translation: CASSLGGDLVVQYF. Complete variable domain (other parts from reference TRBV7-2 and TRBJ2-7): GAGVSQSPSNKVTEKGKDVELRCDPISGHTALYWYRQSLGQGLEFLIYFQGNSAPDKSGLPSDRFSAERTGGSVSTLTIQRTQQEDSAVYLCASSLGGDLVVQYFGPGTRLTVT.

The rearrangement links TRBV19 to TRBJ2-1; D is uncertain. Trimming took 5 bases from V and 7 from J, leaving 12 bases between them. Germline-derived CDR1 and CDR2 are LNHDA and SQIVND (reference sequence). The CDR3 sequence is 13 residues long. This CDR3 is CASSPRWSNEQFF. CDR3 coding DNA: TGTGCCAGTAGTCCCCGCTGGAGTAATGAGCAGTTCTTC.

This clone was seen once. This chain links TRBV28 with TRBJ1-5; D uncertain. The CDR3 has 11 amino acids. CDR1 is MDHEN and CDR2 is SYDVKM in the germline V gene. Deletions cut 5 bases from V and 3 bases from J, with 2 bases between. CDR3 region: CASSVNQPQHF. For the CDR3, the DNA is TGTGCCAGCAGTGTCAATCAGCCCCAGCATTTT.

This clone occurred once. At the DNA level, this CDR3 is encoded by other sequences in the same sample as well. V usage is TRBV27 and J usage is TRBJ2-1, with D hard to call. The V gene's germline CDR1 is MNHEY and CDR2 SMNVEV (reference sequence). Trimming pared 1 base from V and 3 bases from J, leaving 10 bases between. CDR3 size: 15 residues. Here the CDR3 DNA reads TGTGCCAGCAGTTTATTAGGTGGGGTCTACAATGAGCAGTTCTTC. Protein product: CASSLLGGVYNEQFF.

The rearrangement joins TRBV25-1 to TRBJ2-4; the match to TRBD2 covers 16 bases. Germline-derived CDR1 and CDR2 are MGHDK and SYGVNS. Losses at the gene ends were 5 bases for V and 7 bases for J; bases not matched to a gene: 5. CDR3 length equals 16 residues. This CDR3 reads CASSTPGLAGGNIQYF. CDR3 bases: TGTGCCAGCAGTACGCCGGGACTAGCGGGAGGGAACATTCAGTACTTC.

In its sample, this clone was seen once. The V gene is TRBV29-1, the J gene TRBJ1-1; D gene ambiguous. This CDR3 has 13 amino acids. The V and J ends lost 6 bases and 4 bases respectively, with 15 bases between them. Germline V gene lookup returns CDR1 SQVTM and CDR2 ANQGSEA. CDR3 sequence reads: CSVEIGLLTEAFF. As DNA, the CDR3 is TGCAGCGTAGAGATTGGGCTGCTCACTGAAGCTTTCTTT.

The V call is TRBV3-1 (or the pseudogene TRBV3-2), the J call TRBJ1-2, with 12 bases that match TRBD1. V dropped 5 bases and J dropped 1; count of bases not matched to a gene: 8. Germline V gene sequence: CDR1 LGHDT, CDR2 YNNKEL (reference sequence). The CDR3 covers 17 residues. The CDR3, as DNA: TGTGCCAGCAGCAGGGGACAGGGGGCCCGCTATAACTATGGCTACACCTTC. Its translation: CASSRGQGARYNYGYTF.

The chain couples TRBV2 to TRBJ2-2; 11 bases fit TRBD2. The ends lost 4 bases at V and 0 bases at J; junction bases unmatched: 13. Germline CDR1 and CDR2: SNHLY and FYNNEI. The CDR3 spans 20 residues. The CDR3 sequence is CASSVLGLAGGTANTGELFF. DNA of the CDR3: TGTGCCAGCAGTGTACTCGGGCTAGCGGGAGGTACGGCGAACACCGGGGAGCTGTTTTTT.

This clone appeared once. The rearrangement uses TRBV18 and TRBJ1-1, with D possibly being TRBD1 (5 bases). Trimming removed 5 bases from V and 4 bases from J, with 17 bases in between. The CDR3 is made up of 15 amino acids. Per germline, CDR1 KGHSH and CDR2 LQKENI. The CDR3 DNA reads as TGTGCCAGCTCATCGGCCGGCGGGGGAACCACTGAAGCTTTCTTT. Protein sequence: CASSSAGGGTTEAFF. The whole variable domain, filled in from reference TRBV18 and TRBJ1-1, reads NAGVMQNPRHLVRRRGQEARLRCSPMKGHSHVYWYRQLPEEGLKFMVYLQKENIIDESGMPKERFSAEFPKEGPSILRIQQVVRGDSAAYFCASSSAGGGTTEAFFGQGTRLTVV.

The gene calls are TRBV1 and TRBJ2-3; TRBD2, as called in the table, went unchecked against the DNA. TRBV1 counts as a pseudogene. The CDR3 contains 15 residues. The CDR3 protein is CTSSQRRGSTDTQYF. The CDR3 nucleotides are TGCACCAGCAGCCAACGGCGCGGGAGCACAGATACGCAGTATTTT.

This chain joins TRBV19 and TRBJ2-7; TRBD1 is a possible D gene (6 bases). CDR1 and CDR2 (germline): LNHDA, SQIVND (reference sequence). CDR3 size: 14 residues. Trimming stripped 3 bases from V and 5 bases from J, with 14 bases between. The CDR3 reads CASSIDRWPHEQYF. The CDR3 coding sequence is TGTGCCAGTAGTATTGACAGGTGGCCTCACGAGCAGTACTTC. The full variable domain, its missing parts supplied by reference TRBV19 and TRBJ2-7, is DGGITQSPKYLFRKEGQNVTLSCEQNLNHDAMYWYRQDPGQGLRLIYYSQIVNDFQKGDIAEGYSVSREKKESFPLTVTSAQKNPTAFYLCASSIDRWPHEQYFGPGTRLTVT.

The chain uses TRBV7-9 and TRBJ2-1, with 8 bases that match TRBD2. V gave up 2 bases and J gave up 7 bases; unmatched junction bases: 13. Looked up from germline, CDR1 is SEHNR and CDR2 is FQNEAQ (reference sequence). There are 17 residues in the CDR3. CDR3 in DNA: TGTGCCAGCAGCTTATCGTTGGGTGGACTAGCCCCTAATGAGCAGTTCTTC. This gives the protein CASSLSLGGLAPNEQFF.

The V gene is TRBV6-2 or TRBV6-3, the J gene TRBJ2-1, with TRBD2 identical over 8 bases. The CDR3 consists of 15 residues. Unmatched junction bases numbered 5, after V lost 4 bases and J lost 3 bases. Germline CDR1 MNHEY, CDR2 SVGEGT. The CDR3 sequence is CASSSPGTSYNEQFF. Written as DNA, the CDR3 is TGTGCCAGCAGTTCACCCGGGACTAGCTACAATGAGCAGTTCTTC.

The rearrangement joins TRBV6-5 to TRBJ1-3, with TRBD1 matching 7 bases. CDR1 and CDR2 from the germline V gene are MNHEY and SVGAGI. The CDR3 contains 12 residues. The V gene end was trimmed by 10 bases and the J gene end by 4 bases; junction bases not matched to a gene: 4. The CDR3 loop reads CATQGEGNTIYF. In DNA, the CDR3 is TGTGCCACCCAGGGGGAAGGAAACACCATATATTTT.

The rearrangement joins TRBV19 to TRBJ2-7, with 7 bases identical to TRBD1. This CDR3 is built from 19 residues. V gave up 8 bases and J gave up 0 bases; unmatched junction bases: 22. Germline-derived CDR1 and CDR2 are LNHDA and SQIVND (reference sequence). The CDR3 sequence is CASASPYGPRRGSSYEQYF. Written as DNA, the CDR3 is TGTGCCAGTGCCTCTCCGTATGGCCCCCGCAGGGGGTCCTCCTACGAGCAGTACTTC.

The chain recombines TRBV18 with TRBJ1-3; unclear D gene. The ends were cut back, 3 bases at V and 0 bases at J, with 9 bases in the middle. This CDR3 contains 15 residues. Germline CDR1 is KGHSH and CDR2 is LQKENI. CDR3 protein: CASSPERSSGNTIYF. DNA for the CDR3: TGTGCCAGCTCACCCGAGCGGAGCTCTGGAAACACCATATATTTT.

This chain connects TRBV7-8 to TRBJ2-5; 9 bases map to TRBD2. Germline values: CDR1 SGHVS, CDR2 FQNEAQ. The CDR3 has 16 residues. The V segment lost 5 bases and the J segment 6 bases; nucleotides outside the gene matches: 13. The CDR3 reads CASSPAGRLAGQTQYF. In nucleotides, the CDR3 is TGTGCCAGCAGCCCAGCGGGTAGGCTAGCGGGACAGACCCAGTACTTC.

This sequence joins TRBV7-8 and TRBJ1-6; D is uncertain. The V and J ends lost 5 bases and 7 bases respectively, with 18 bases between them. CDR3 length: 16 residues. The germline V gene encodes CDR1 SGHVS and CDR2 FQNEAQ. The CDR3 DNA is TGTGCCAGCAGCACCGGGCCCCTAGGGCCCAATTCACCCCTCCACTTT. Encoded protein: CASSTGPLGPNSPLHF.

This clone was counted once. The chain links TRBV24-1 to TRBJ2-3; either TRBD1 or TRBD2 may fit D (5 bases each). The ends were cut back, 3 bases at V and 14 bases at J, with 14 bases in the middle. Germline values: CDR1 KGHDR, CDR2 SFDVKD. CDR3 length: 12 amino acids. Here the CDR3 reads CATSDTGTAPYF. CDR3 sequence (DNA): TGTGCCACCAGTGATACCGGGACCGCGCCGTATTTT.

The chain joins TRBV19 to TRBJ2-6, with 8 bases aligning to TRBD1. The junction had 7 bases not matched to a gene; V was cut back by 6 bases and J by 3 bases. This CDR3 region has 16 residues. Germline loops: CDR1 LNHDA, CDR2 SQIVND (reference sequence). DNA of the CDR3: TGTGCCAGTAGACTCCAGGGGGCGCATGGGGCCAACGTCCTGACTTTC. Its translation is CASRLQGAHGANVLTF.

This clone was picked up one time. This chain links TRBV3-1 (or the pseudogene TRBV3-2) with TRBJ2-1; TRBD2 agrees at 7 bases. After removal of 4 bases from V and 4 bases from J, the junction contained 10 bases not matched to a gene. The length of the CDR3 is 16 residues. Germline V gene data show CDR1 as LGHDT and CDR2 as YNNKEL (reference sequence). CDR3: CASSLQAGAWYNEQFF. Here the CDR3 DNA reads TGTGCCAGCAGCCTTCAGGCGGGAGCGTGGTACAATGAGCAGTTCTTC.

The chain couples TRBV5-1 to TRBJ2-5; no clear D gene. Deletions cut 3 bases from V and 2 bases from J, with 8 bases between. Germline CDR1 reads SGHRS; CDR2 reads YFSETQ. The CDR3 contains 13 residues. CDR3 region: CASSSQQQETQYF. The CDR3 DNA reads TGCGCCAGCAGCTCCCAACAACAAGAGACCCAGTACTTC.

The V gene is TRBV5-1, the J gene TRBJ2-2, with TRBD1 identical over 8 bases. V was clipped by 1 base and J by 7 bases; unmatched bases: 9. Germline-derived CDR1 and CDR2 are SGHRS and YFSETQ. There are 16 residues in the CDR3. This CDR3 reads CASSLIRTGSVGELFF. CDR3 coding DNA: TGCGCCAGCAGCTTGATTAGGACAGGGAGTGTCGGGGAGCTGTTTTTT.

The chain joins TRBV5-6 to TRBJ2-3; D unresolved. CDR1 and CDR2 (germline): SGHDT, YYEEEE. V gave up 1 base and J gave up 5 bases, with 14 bases separating them. This CDR3 has 15 residues. CDR3: CASSLSFWAKDTQYF. The CDR3, as DNA: TGTGCCAGCAGCTTGAGCTTTTGGGCAAAAGATACGCAGTATTTT.

The rearrangement links TRBV28 to TRBJ1-1, with unresolved D. The CDR3 loop spans 15 amino acids. Trimming removed 0 bases at V and 4 bases at J, with 12 bases between. Germline lookup yields CDR1 MDHEN and CDR2 SYDVKM. CDR3: CASSLWGPAGTEAFF. The CDR3, as DNA: TGTGCCAGCAGTTTATGGGGCCCGGCGGGCACTGAAGCTTTCTTT.